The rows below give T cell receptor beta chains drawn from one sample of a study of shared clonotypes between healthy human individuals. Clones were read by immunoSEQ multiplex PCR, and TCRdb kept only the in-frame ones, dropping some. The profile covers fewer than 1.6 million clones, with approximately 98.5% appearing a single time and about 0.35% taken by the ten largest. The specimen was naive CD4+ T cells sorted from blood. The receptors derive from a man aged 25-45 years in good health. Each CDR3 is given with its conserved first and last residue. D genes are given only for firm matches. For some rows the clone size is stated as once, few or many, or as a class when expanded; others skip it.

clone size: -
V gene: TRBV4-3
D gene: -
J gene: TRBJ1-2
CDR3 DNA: TGCGCCAGCAGCCAAGAGGCTAGGGGCTCCTATGGCTACACCTTC
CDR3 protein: CASSQEARGSYGYTF

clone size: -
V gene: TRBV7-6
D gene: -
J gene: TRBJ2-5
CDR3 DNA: TGTGCCAGCAGCTTAGCGGGAGGCCACCAAGAGACCCAGTACTTC
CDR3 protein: CASSLAGGHQETQYF

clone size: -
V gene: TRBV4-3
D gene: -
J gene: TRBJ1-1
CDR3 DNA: TGCGCCAGCAGCCGGGGTTACGACACTGAAGCTTTCTTT
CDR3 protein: CASSRGYDTEAFF

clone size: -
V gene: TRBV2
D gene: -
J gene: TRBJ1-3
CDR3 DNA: TGTGCCAGCAGCGCCAGGGGAACTGGAAACACCATATATTTT
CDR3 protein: CASSARGTGNTIYF

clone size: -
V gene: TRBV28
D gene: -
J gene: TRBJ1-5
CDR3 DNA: TGTGCCAGCAGTTCCCTGGGGGCAGCGAGTCATCAGCCCCAGCATTTT
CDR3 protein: CASSSLGAASHQPQHF

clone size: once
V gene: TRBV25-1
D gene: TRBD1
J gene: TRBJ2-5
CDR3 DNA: TGTGCCAGCAGTGAATATATGGGGACAGGGGGGCGAGAGACCCAGTACTTC
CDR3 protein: CASSEYMGTGGRETQYF

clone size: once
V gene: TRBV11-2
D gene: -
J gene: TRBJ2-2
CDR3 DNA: TGTGCCAGCAGCGGTACGACTCCCGGGGAGCTGTTTTTT
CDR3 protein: CASSGTTPGELFF

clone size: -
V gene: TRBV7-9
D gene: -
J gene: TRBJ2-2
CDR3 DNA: TGTGCCAGCAGTTTGTTAGGACACTCCGCGAACACCGGGGAGCTGTTTTTT
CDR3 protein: CASSLLGHSANTGELFF

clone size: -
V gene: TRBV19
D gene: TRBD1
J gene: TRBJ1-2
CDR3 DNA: TGTGCCAGTGGGGACAGCGTCTATGGCTACACCTTC
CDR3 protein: CASGDSVYGYTF

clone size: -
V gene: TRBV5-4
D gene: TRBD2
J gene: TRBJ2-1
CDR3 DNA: TGTGCCAGCAGCTTGTTCGGTCTGCGGGAGTATGCTGCGAATGAGCAGTTCTTC
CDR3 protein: CASSLFGLREYAANEQFF

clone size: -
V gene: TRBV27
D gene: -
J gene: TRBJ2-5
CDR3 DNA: TGTGCCAGCAGTTTATTTCGGGGCACGTACCAAGAGACCCAGTACTTC
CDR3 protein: CASSLFRGTYQETQYF

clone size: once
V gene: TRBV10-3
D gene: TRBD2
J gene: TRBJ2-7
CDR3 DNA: TGTGCCGCCCGTGGGATGGCGGGAGTCAGCCGTACCCACTACGAGCAGTACTTC
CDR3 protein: CAARGMAGVSRTHYEQYF